This T cell receptor (beta chain) was captured by sequencing in a study of cytomegalovirus exposure and HLA in healthy donors. The study's findings and limits: Prior analysis indicated that the majority of TCR beta V segments exhibited productivity approximately 87% or approximately 30% of the time. Clonal expansion, a later analysis showed, was greater in HLA-associated TCR beta chains than in equally common others.

A note on this clone: The antigen is not known.

It was with 60 Vbeta and 13 Jbeta primers that the PCR ran. Method: immunoSEQ multiplex PCR; TCRdb's copy keeps in-frame clones and lacks some. The profile shows about 200,000 clones, approximately 86% of them singletons. In germline, CDR1 is MDHEN, CDR2 SYDVKM. V lost 6 bases, J lost 6 bases, and 14 bases lay in between. The CDR3 length is 14 residues. The chain combines TRBV28 with TRBJ2-2, with D possibly being TRBD2 (7 bases). This sequence originates from a woman in her twenties or thirties in good health and CMV-seronegative. The specimen was PBMCs. In nucleotides, the CDR3 is TGTGCCAGCAGACCCGGGGGGCAAGCCGGGGAGCTGTTTTTT. It is translated as CASRPGGQAGELFF.